This TCR beta chain was found in a study of blood T cell repertoires in COVID-19. Turning to the study itself: Specimens from acute and convalescent COVID-19 originated in the United States, Italy and Spain. The cDNA or gDNA used as material had been derived from T cells, B-cell-depleted T cells, or PBMCs.

The repertoire was sequenced with immunoSEQ multiplex PCR; TCRdb's copy has only in-frame clones and lacks some. This sample has approximately 30,000 clones, with around 85% found just once. The V gene's germline CDR1 is MDHEN and CDR2 SYDVKM. CDR3 length: 15 residues. V lost 8 bases to trimming and J lost 2 bases, with 17 bases between them. The source of this sequence is an elderly woman with active or convalescent COVID-19. The chain couples TRBV28 to TRBJ2-3; TRBD2 might be the D (6 bases). Sequenced input: peripheral blood. CDR3 in amino acids: CASFGLGGFTDTQYF. The CDR3 bases are TGTGCCAGCTTCGGCTTAGGAGGGTTCACAGATACGCAGTATTTT.